The 14 T cell receptor beta chains below were found in one sample sequenced in a study of Ad26.COV2.S vaccination and SARS-CoV-2 variants. The treatment was: around 19 received Ad26.COV2.S at low or high dose, single or two shots; roughly five received placebo; per-sample allocation not given. Collection of the samples took place on day 63 after the first injection of vaccine or placebo. Here immunoSEQ multiplex PCR was the method, and the copy in TCRdb shows in-frame clones only, minus some. This sample carries just over 350,000 clones, approximately 84% of them seen once, and the ten largest clones take 2.5% to 3.5%. The input for sequencing was peripheral blood, taken in a trial of Ad26.COV2.S vaccine versus placebo. These receptors came from a person between 18 and 65 years old who received the Ad26.COV2.S COVID-19 vaccine or a placebo.

The gene calls are TRBV7-2 and TRBJ2-4; D gene ambiguous. Germline loops: CDR1 SGHTA, CDR2 FQGNSA. V gave up 1 base and J gave up 0 bases, with 13 bases separating them. The CDR3 has 17 residues. CDR3 nucleotides: TGTGCCAGCAGCTTAGGGCAGCTTAGTTTAGCCAAAAACATTCAGTACTTC. It yields the protein CASSLGQLSLAKNIQYF.

J is TRBJ2-7 and V is TRBV29-1, with D perhaps assigned TRBD1 or TRBD2 (5 bases each). CDR3 length: 14 amino acids. Trimming left V 4 bases short and J 7 bases short, with 20 bases between. Germline CDR1 SQVTM, CDR2 ANQGSEA. The CDR3 coding sequence is TGCAGCGTTGGGTCAAAGTCGACAGCGGTTGAGCAGTACTTC. This sequence encodes CSVGSKSTAVEQYF.

The chain employs TRBV3-1 (or the pseudogene TRBV3-2) and TRBJ2-2, with 14 bases identical to TRBD2. CDR1 is LGHDT and CDR2 is YNNKEL in the germline V gene (reference sequence). The trim removed 3 bases at V and 6 bases at J, leaving 9 bases unmatched. This CDR3 comprises 18 residues. This CDR3 is CASSQLLGLAGASGELFF. The CDR3 DNA follows: TGTGCCAGCAGCCAGCTTTTGGGACTAGCGGGAGCGTCCGGGGAGCTGTTTTTT.

The genes are TRBV11-2 and TRBJ2-1, with a possible D match to TRBD2 (5 bases). This CDR3 is built from 11 residues. Trimming removed 7 bases at V and 6 bases at J, with 7 bases between. Looked up from germline, CDR1 is SGHAT and CDR2 is FQNNGV. The CDR3 nucleotides read TGTGCCAGCACCGAGGGCAATGAGCAGTTCTTC. Encoded protein: CASTEGNEQFF.

This chain joins TRBV5-4 and TRBJ2-7, with TRBD2 identical over 11 bases. With V trimmed by 4 bases and J by 0 bases, 9 bases remained unmatched. The CDR3 extends over 17 amino acids. CDR1 is SGHNT and CDR2 is YYREEE in the germline V gene (reference sequence). CDR3 DNA: TGTGCCAGCAGCCGAGTACTAGCGGGAGAGAGCTCCTACGAGCAGTACTTC. Amino acids: CASSRVLAGESSYEQYF. Variable domain in full (rest from reference TRBV5-4 and TRBJ2-7): ETGVTQSPTHLIKTRGQQVTLRCSSQSGHNTVSWYQQALGQGPQFIFQYYREEENGRGNFPPRFSGLQFPNYSSELNVNALELDDSALYLCASSRVLAGESSYEQYFGPGTRLTVT.

The chain uses TRBV5-1 and TRBJ2-5, with 9 bases fitting TRBD1. In germline, CDR1 is SGHRS, CDR2 YFSETQ. The J segment lost 1 base and the V segment lost 3 bases, leaving 7 bases of the junction unmatched. The CDR3 is 16 amino acids. CDR3 DNA: TGCGCCAGCAGCTCCCTGGGACAGGGTTCCCAAGAGACCCAGTACTTC. Its translation: CASSSLGQGSQETQYF.

A few counts support this clone. This chain links TRBV10-3 with TRBJ1-5; 9 bases are shared with TRBD1. Germline assignment: CDR1 ENHRY and CDR2 SYGVKD. CDR3 size: 15 residues. J lost 4 bases, V lost 0 bases, and 1 base had no gene match. The CDR3 here is CAISESGQGNQPQHF. DNA for the CDR3: TGTGCCATCAGTGAGTCGGGACAGGGAAATCAGCCCCAGCATTTT.

The chain has TRBV7-2 and TRBJ1-2; 9 nucleotides line up with TRBD1. CDR1 and CDR2 (germline): SGHTA, FQGNSA. The length of the CDR3 is 16 residues. V was clipped by 4 bases and J by 7 bases; unmatched bases: 13. CDR3 in amino acids: CASSSSFTGGGIGYTF. CDR3 DNA sequence: TGTGCCAGCAGCTCCTCATTTACAGGGGGCGGGATTGGCTACACCTTC.

The J gene is TRBJ2-5, the V gene TRBV14; a possible D gene is TRBD1 (6 bases). In germline, CDR1 is SGHDN, CDR2 FVKESK. Trimming removed 4 bases at V and 6 bases at J, with 12 bases between. The CDR3 is 13 residues long. As DNA, the CDR3 is TGTGCCAGCAGCCCGTACAGGGTACAGACCCAGTACTTC. As protein: CASSPYRVQTQYF. The full variable domain, its missing parts supplied by reference TRBV14 and TRBJ2-5, is EAGVTQFPSHSVIEKGQTVTLRCDPISGHDNLYWYRRVMGKEIKFLLHFVKESKQDESGMPNNRFLAERTGGTYSTLKVQPAELEDSGVYFCASSPYRVQTQYFGPGTRLLVL.

This clone was seen a single time. The V and J genes are TRBV3-1 (or the pseudogene TRBV3-2) and TRBJ1-6, with D perhaps TRBD1 (6 bases). This CDR3 spans 15 amino acids. V lost 5 bases and J lost 7, with 15 bases in between. CDR1 and CDR2 (germline): LGHDT, YNNKEL (reference sequence). CDR3: CASSATGQTNSPLHF. CDR3 DNA sequence: TGTGCCAGCAGCGCTACTGGACAGACCAATTCACCCCTCCACTTT.

V usage is TRBV21-1 and J usage is TRBJ2-5; the D call in the table, TRBD2, was not verified against the DNA. TRBV21-1 is a pseudogene segment. This CDR3 contains 14 residues. CDR3: CASTLGVRRETQYF. The CDR3 DNA follows: TGTGCCAGCACCCTCGGGGTCCGCCGTGAGACCCAGTACTTC.

This chain joins TRBV4-3 and TRBJ2-7; D gene unclear. This CDR3 is 16 amino acids long. The germline V gene has CDR1 LGHNA and CDR2 YSLEER. V gave up 0 bases and J gave up 2 bases, with 14 bases separating them. CDR3: CASSQDSVIPPYEQYF. Written as DNA, the CDR3 is TGCGCCAGCAGCCAAGATTCGGTGATCCCCCCCTACGAGCAGTACTTC.

The chain has TRBV7-2 and TRBJ1-2, with 10 bases that match TRBD1. V was pared by 1 base and J by 8 bases, with 7 bases of the junction left unmatched. Per germline, CDR1 SGHTA and CDR2 FQGNSA. There are 15 residues in the CDR3. In DNA form, the CDR3 reads TGTGCCAGCAGCTTAGTGAGACAGGGGGCGCTCGGCTACACCTTC. Translating gives CASSLVRQGALGYTF.

The chain uses TRBV7-9 and TRBJ1-1; D unclear. Trimming removed 6 bases at V and 5 bases at J, with 10 bases between. Germline assignment: CDR1 SEHNR and CDR2 FQNEAQ (reference sequence). CDR3 length: 12 residues. CDR3 sequence: CASRGRDTEAFF. CDR3 DNA: TGTGCCAGCAGAGGGCGGGATACTGAAGCTTTCTTT. Looking up the rest from reference TRBV7-9 and TRBJ1-1 gives the full variable domain: DTGVSQNPRHKITKRGQNVTFRCDPISEHNRLYWYRQTLGQGPEFLTYFQNEAQLEKSRLLSDRFSAERPKGSFSTLEIQRTEQGDSAMYLCASRGRDTEAFFGQGTRLTVV.